The rows below give T cell receptor beta chains drawn from one sample of a study of T cell responses to AZD1222 COVID-19 vaccine. Some clones are missing from TCRdb's copy, which holds only in-frame ones; the method was immunoSEQ multiplex PCR. In the table there are more than 150,000 clones, 75% to 95% of which are singletons. The sequencing here drew on peripheral blood, taken on day 0 of AZD1222 vaccination. These receptor sequences come from an adult in good health. The conserved cysteine and the conserved F or W are not part of the CDR3 here. A row's size may be missing; if present it is once, few, many or a size class.

once	TRBV10-2	TRBJ2-5	ASSEKRLAGKETQY
.	TRBV29-1	TRBJ2-1	SVGDSIWYNEQF
once	TRBV18	TRBJ2-2	ASSRLTGYTGELF
.	TRBV13	TRBJ2-2	ASAARGNGELF
.	TRBV2	TRBJ2-3	ASSEPAGTDTQY
.	TRBV5-1	TRBJ2-2	ASSLPGGYTGELF
.	TRBV18	TRBJ1-5	ASSPPPGARSVWGNQPQH
.	TRBV9	TRBJ1-2	ASSVGLQPYGYT
few	TRBV24-1	TRBJ1-2	ATSDLNRGYGYT
.	TRBV7-2	TRBJ2-1	ASSLVGRTNEQF
.	TRBV6-5	TRBJ2-7	ASSYGPGLVVREQY
.	TRBV5-8	TRBJ1-6	ASSLAFGTGHVSYNSPLH
.	TRBV6-1	TRBJ2-7	ASSFGTGVHEQY
.	TRBV20-1	TRBJ1-5	SASLRTTSNQPQH
once	TRBV3-1/TRBV3-2	TRBJ2-2	ASSRGANTGELF
.	TRBV24-1	TRBJ2-1	ATSDLRAGGNINEQF
.	TRBV6-5	TRBJ2-3	ATLGAYTDTQY
.	TRBV7-3	TRBJ2-1	ASSDNSGGSYNEQF
.	TRBV6-2/TRBV6-3	TRBJ1-5	ASSTTGTHSNQPQH
.	TRBV5-6	TRBJ2-2	ASSGDAGTGELF
.	TRBV5-4	TRBJ2-7	ASSLSGTGVHEQY
.	TRBV7-9	TRBJ1-4	AGGLTESNEKLF
.	TRBV13	TRBJ2-1	ASHLFGVRDNEQF
.	TRBV7-9	TRBJ1-2	ASSFRGGNYGYT
.	TRBV6-5	TRBJ1-1	ASGEGHANTEAF
once	TRBV6-5	TRBJ1-1	ASSYKGDTEAF
.	TRBV11-2	TRBJ2-7	ASSLEPPNRGAYEQY
.	TRBV5-5	TRBJ1-1	ASSPGDMNTEAF
.	TRBV19	TRBJ2-7	ASSSTWTSGKVQY
once	TRBV28	TRBJ1-2	ASTVTPDGYT
.	TRBV6-2/TRBV6-3	TRBJ2-2	ASSYWGNTGELF
.	TRBV9	TRBJ1-2	ASSGRQKNNYGYT
.	TRBV9	TRBJ2-2	ASSEGQPNTGELF
.	TRBV6-2/TRBV6-3	TRBJ1-2	ASSYSFGQNYGYT
.	TRBV7-2	TRBJ1-6	AISSGSYNSPLH
.	TRBV28	TRBJ1-6	ASSLPGTGVSPLH
.	TRBV15	TRBJ1-5	ATSRELPFSTGGEQPQH
.	TRBV4-2	TRBJ2-4	ASSHSVEDIQY
.	TRBV6-5	TRBJ2-7	ASSYSGAYEQY